These T cell receptor beta chains were read from a single sample in a study of cytomegalovirus exposure and HLA in healthy donors. Using immunoSEQ multiplex PCR, the repertoire was profiled, and TCRdb retains in-frame clones only, with some absent. The data contain some 130,000 clones, 74% of them singletons. Source material: PBMCs. These receptors originate from a male donor in good health and CMV-seronegative. The CDR3 runs from the conserved cysteine through the conserved F or W. The D gene is left open where the match is weak. Clone size is not always given. Where it is, it says once, few, many or a class for expanded clones.

.,TRBD1,15,TRBV28,TRBJ2-5,TGTGCCAGCAGCCCCGGGACAGGGAGTTTTCAGACCCAGTACTTC,CASSPGTGSFQTQYF
.,.,19,TRBV21-1,TRBJ1-3,TGTGCCAGCAGCAACCTCAGCCGACACAGAAATCGCTCTGGAAACACCATATATTTT,CASSNLSRHRNRSGNTIYF
.,.,16,TRBV7-6,TRBJ2-7,TGTGCCAGCAGCTTAGGTGGCAGCGTAGCCTCCTACGAGCAGTACTTC,CASSLGGSVASYEQYF
.,TRBD1,15,TRBV29-1,TRBJ1-1,TGCAGCGTTGAAGATCCGCGACAGGGGAACGCTGAAGCTTTCTTT,CSVEDPRQGNAEAFF
.,TRBD2,15,TRBV4-1,TRBJ2-1,TGCGCCAGCAGCCTAATTAGCGGGAGCTACAATGAGCAGTTCTTC,CASSLISGSYNEQFF
.,TRBD2,19,TRBV7-9,TRBJ2-1,TGTGCCAGCAGCACGACCGGGACTAGCGGGAGGAGCTCCTACAATGAGCAGTTCTTC,CASSTTGTSGRSSYNEQFF
.,.,15,TRBV6-1,TRBJ1-6,TGTGCCAGCAGGATTACAAGCTCCTATAATTCACCCCTCCACTTT,CASRITSSYNSPLHF
many,TRBD1,16,TRBV25-1,TRBJ2-7,TGTGCCAGCAGTGAAGTCTGGGGACAGGGGAAGCACGAGCAGTACTTC,CASSEVWGQGKHEQYF
.,TRBD1,16,TRBV4-1,TRBJ1-2,TGCGCCAGCAGCCACCTTACCGGGACAGGGGGCAATGGCTACACCTTC,CASSHLTGTGGNGYTF
.,.,12,TRBV7-9,TRBJ2-7,TGTGCCAGCAGCCGACTAGCCTACGAGCAGTACTTC,CASSRLAYEQYF
.,.,16,TRBV7-2,TRBJ1-2,TGTGCCAGCAGCTTAAATCATAAAGCGGGGGACTATGGCTACACCTTC,CASSLNHKAGDYGYTF
.,.,14,TRBV7-2,TRBJ1-5,TGTGCCAGCAGCTTCTGGGGGGGCCTTCAGCCCCAGCATTTT,CASSFWGGLQPQHF
.,TRBD1,16,TRBV11-2,TRBJ2-1,TGTGCCAGCAGCTTCATACAGGGGGCGTCGTACAATGAGCAGTTCTTC,CASSFIQGASYNEQFF
.,TRBD1,15,TRBV27,TRBJ1-4,TGTGCCAGCAGTCCCCGGGACAGCTTGAATGAAAAACTGTTTTTT,CASSPRDSLNEKLFF
few,.,13,TRBV28,TRBJ1-1,TGTGCCAGCAGTTTTCTCTCCGGGTCTGAAGCTTTCTTT,CASSFLSGSEAFF
.,TRBD2,16,TRBV6-1,TRBJ2-3,TGTGCCAGCAGTGCCTTGAGCGGGACTAGCACAGATACGCAGTATTTT,CASSALSGTSTDTQYF
.,.,12,TRBV2,TRBJ1-2,TGTGCCAGCAGGGACAGAATCTATGGCTACACCTTC,CASRDRIYGYTF
.,TRBD2,15,TRBV5-1,TRBJ2-1,TGCGCCAGCAGCTTGGTAGCGGGAGGGCCAAGTGGGCAGTTCTTC,CASSLVAGGPSGQFF
.,TRBD1,17,TRBV19,TRBJ2-7,TGTGCCAGTAGTATGGGCCCCCGGGACAGCCCCTCCTACGAGCAGTACTTC,CASSMGPRDSPSYEQYF
.,.,18,TRBV9,TRBJ1-3,TGTGCCAGCAGCGTAGCCGGGGGATTTTCTAACTCTGGAAACACCATATATTTT,CASSVAGGFSNSGNTIYF
.,TRBD1,12,TRBV27,TRBJ1-5,TGTGCCAGCAGTTTGACAGGGCAGCCCCAGCATTTT,CASSLTGQPQHF
.,TRBD1,16,TRBV4-3,TRBJ2-7,TGCGCCAGCAGCCAAGAGACAGGGGAATGGTCCTACGAGCAGTACTTC,CASSQETGEWSYEQYF
.,TRBD1,14,TRBV28,TRBJ2-1,TGTGCCAGCACCCGGGACAGATCCTACAATGAGCAGTTCTTC,CASTRDRSYNEQFF
.,.,13,TRBV7-9,TRBJ2-7,TGTGCCAGCACCTCCAGGGCGGCCTACGAGCAGTACTTC,CASTSRAAYEQYF
.,TRBD1,11,TRBV30,TRBJ1-5,TGTGCCTCCGGGACAGGGACGCCCCAGCATTTT,CASGTGTPQHF
few,.,15,TRBV19,TRBJ1-5,TGTGCCAGTAGTATGGGCCATTCTAGCAATCAGCCCCAGCATTTT,CASSMGHSSNQPQHF
few,TRBD1,15,TRBV9,TRBJ1-2,TGTGCCAGCAGCGTGGGGACAGGCCCTAACTATGGCTACACCTTC,CASSVGTGPNYGYTF
.,.,15,TRBV27,TRBJ2-7,TGTGCCAGCAGTCCAGGTAGAATCCTTAGGCTCGAGCAGTACTTC,CASSPGRILRLEQYF
.,TRBD1,16,TRBV2,TRBJ1-2,TGTGCCAGCAGTCCCAATTTCGGACAGGGGGCTTATGGCTACACCTTC,CASSPNFGQGAYGYTF
.,.,15,TRBV6-6,TRBJ1-1,TGTGCCAGCAGCCCCTCGCCCAGGGGAATCACTGAAGCTTTCTTT,CASSPSPRGITEAFF
.,TRBD2,17,TRBV7-8,TRBJ2-1,TGTGCCAGCAGCTTAGCGAGGCTAGCGGGAGGGGTCGGGGAGCAGTTCTTC,CASSLARLAGGVGEQFF
.,.,13,TRBV19,TRBJ1-4,TGTGCCACCTCGAGGGATTTAGGTGAAAAACTGTTTTTT,CATSRDLGEKLFF
.,TRBD1,13,TRBV6-5,TRBJ2-1,TGTGCCAGCAGTTACACAGGGGGAAATGAGCAGTTCTTC,CASSYTGGNEQFF
.,TRBD2,17,TRBV5-4,TRBJ2-7,TGTGCCAGCAGCTTGGCCCGATCCGGGACTAGCGGCTACGAGCAGTACTTC,CASSLARSGTSGYEQYF
.,.,14,TRBV5-1,TRBJ1-2,TGCGCCAGCAGCTCGCGTGGGGGGGGTTATGGCTACACCTTC,CASSSRGGGYGYTF
few,.,12,TRBV7-9,TRBJ1-2,TGTGCCAGCAGTTTAGAGGGGTACGGCTACACCTTC,CASSLEGYGYTF
.,.,14,TRBV5-1,TRBJ2-7,TGCGCCAGCAGCTTGGTCCTAGCTAGCTACGAGCAGTACTTC,CASSLVLASYEQYF
.,TRBD1,16,TRBV7-2,TRBJ2-5,TGTGCCAGCAGCTTAGTCGTCAGGGGGCGCAAAGAGACCCAGTACTTC,CASSLVVRGRKETQYF
.,.,13,TRBV18,TRBJ1-1,TGTGCCAGCTCACCAGGAACAGGCACTGAAGCTTTCTTT,CASSPGTGTEAFF
once,.,12,TRBV28,TRBJ1-2,TGTGCCACTCGAACAGCCCCCTATGGCTACACCTTC,CATRTAPYGYTF
.,.,15,TRBV14,TRBJ2-2,TGTGCCAGCAGCCAAGTGACAGGCCACACCGGGGAGCTGTTTTTT,CASSQVTGHTGELFF
.,.,15,TRBV27,TRBJ1-5,TGTGCCAGCAGTTTGAACCAGGGAAGGGCTCAGCCCCAGCATTTT,CASSLNQGRAQPQHF
few,TRBD2,14,TRBV10-2,TRBJ2-1,TGCGCCAGCATGGGGACCAGCGGGAGTAATGAGCAGTTCTTC,CASMGTSGSNEQFF
.,.,14,TRBV19,TRBJ2-1,TGTGCCAGTAGTCCAGCCGCGGGCTACAATGAGCAGTTCTTC,CASSPAAGYNEQFF
few,TRBD2,17,TRBV9,TRBJ2-3,TGTGCCAGCAGCGAGACGGGACTAGCGGAGAGCACAGATACGCAGTATTTT,CASSETGLAESTDTQYF
.,TRBD2,15,TRBV7-6,TRBJ2-1,TGTGCCAGCAGCTTTACCAGCGGGGGTTCGCATGAGCAGTTCTTC,CASSFTSGGSHEQFF